This TCR beta chain was found in a study of blood T cell repertoires in COVID-19 (dated by TCRdb to 2018 to 2020). With respect to the entire study: Collaborator samples came from the United States, Italy and Spain and covered acute and convalescent phases of COVID-19. The material from the prospective study consisted of cDNA or gDNA derived from T cells, B-cell-depleted T cells, or PBMCs. Deeply sampled blood TCRbeta repertoires from subjects exposed to, actively infected with, or recovered from COVID-19 were included in the dataset. The repertoires were made available in a free public database intended to serve as a resource for research on the immune response to SARS-CoV-2. The samples were drawn from the first 160 participants of the ongoing ImmuneRACE study and from over 950 subjects provided by 6 global collaborators. Nearly every sample came with metadata listing a de-identified subject ID, COVID-19 status, age in years and sex. Where available, HLA class I and class II types were obtained from metadata supplied by the sample provider rather than from assay-based typing.

Whole blood was collected in K2EDTA tubes by collaborating institutions according to the institutions' own protocols. For TCRbeta analysis, collaborators shipped samples as frozen whole blood, isolated PBMCs, or DNA extracted from either of those sample types. A remark on this clone: It has no known antigen specificity. Base qualities are not at hand, and no much larger clone is one base apart.

The CDR3, from cysteine to phenylalanine, totals 15 residues. Only CDR3 DNA remains: 45 bases, in frame from the first base. After removal of 2 bases from V and 6 bases from J, the junction retains 7 bases not matched to a gene. Looking up the germline V gene yields CDR1 MNHEY and CDR2 SVGEGT. Findings and caveats that apply to the study as a whole: How much clinical and demographic metadata was included differed by source and by participant, and the metadata was provided uncurated.

TCRbeta CDR3 regions were amplified from genomic DNA by means of the immunoSEQ Assay, a bias-controlled multiplex PCR. Per the original workflow: The number of nucleated cells in each sample was estimated from the amplification of reference gene primers within the assay. To quantify the absolute abundance of each unique TCRbeta CDR3 rearrangement, sequence reads were collapsed and filtered. For each sample, productive Simpson clonality was calculated as the square root of Simpson's diversity index over productive rearrangements. TCRdb limited this immuneACCESS table to in-frame rearrangements with V and J called. A share of clones is missing; checked studies link under half to unresolved V genes, and the rest is unexplained. The DNA gave D and trimming, while V, J and clone size come from that table. This sample gives 65,000 to 85,000 clones in total; 75% to 90% of them show up just once. In total, the top ten clones hold approximately 2.9% of the sample.

This chain is built from TRBV6-2 or TRBV6-3 and TRBJ2-1, with 7 bases matching TRBD2. The sample consisted of peripheral blood. The origin of this receptor is a man aged 45-60 years with acute or convalescent COVID-19. The CDR3 reads as follows: CASSYGLGFGNEQFF. The DNA reads TGTGCCAGCAGTTACGGACTAGGGTTCGGCAATGAGCAGTTCTTC.